These 6 T cell receptor beta chains were all obtained from the same sample, sequenced in a study of cytomegalovirus exposure and HLA in healthy donors. The PCR used 60 Vbeta and 13 Jbeta primers. Some clones are missing from TCRdb's copy, which holds only in-frame ones; the method was immunoSEQ multiplex PCR. Of about 150,000 clones listed, 85% are singletons. The specimen was PBMCs. Receptor source: a boy between 2 and 10 years old in good health and CMV-seronegative.

This clone has only a few counts. This rearrangement joins TRBV28 to TRBJ1-2; 8 bases align to TRBD1. With V trimmed by 3 bases and J by 5 bases, 14 bases remained unmatched. Germline CDR1 reads MDHEN; CDR2 reads SYDVKM. This CDR3 has 17 residues. The CDR3 DNA follows: TGTGCCAGCAGTTTTAGGGCAGGGGGCAGAAAGAGGTATGGCTACACCTTC. It specifies CASSFRAGGRKRYGYTF.

This sequence joins TRBV19 and TRBJ1-5; 8 bases map to TRBD1. The CDR3 has 16 residues. V gave up 4 bases and J gave up 3 bases; unmatched junction bases: 8. The germline CDR1 and CDR2 sequences are LNHDA and SQIVND (reference sequence). The CDR3 nucleotides are TGTGCCAGTAGTACCACAGGGGGGGGGAACAATCAGCCCCAGCATTTT. Its protein product is CASSTTGGGNNQPQHF.

J is TRBJ1-5 and V is TRBV18; 10 bases line up with TRBD1. Trimming removed 6 bases from V and 2 bases from J; junction bases left unmatched: 7. The CDR3 covers 16 residues. Germline lookup yields CDR1 KGHSH and CDR2 LQKENI. DNA for the CDR3: TGTGCCAGCTCCCGGACAGGGGGGGAGGGCAATCAGCCCCAGCATTTT. Protein product: CASSRTGGEGNQPQHF.

The chain has TRBV4-1 and TRBJ2-4; the match to TRBD1 covers 7 bases. The V gene end was trimmed by 5 bases and the J gene end by 5 bases; junction bases not matched to a gene: 9. Germline CDR1 is MGHRA and CDR2 is YSYEKL. The CDR3 extends over 15 amino acids. The CDR3 nucleotides read TGCGCCAGCAGCTCAAACCCCGGGACAGAAAACATTCAGTACTTC. It is translated as CASSSNPGTENIQYF.

The rearrangement links TRBV13 to TRBJ2-7, with D uncertain. Germline V CDR1 and CDR2: PRHDT, FYEKMQ (reference sequence). V was pared by 6 bases and J by 3 bases, with 9 bases between. The CDR3 sequence is 12 residues long. The CDR3 coding sequence is TGTGCCAGCAGTGCCGGTGGCTACGAGCAGTACTTC. Protein sequence: CASSAGGYEQYF.

The genes are TRBV9 and TRBJ1-4, with 8 positions matching TRBD1. The CDR3 is 16 amino acids. The germline V gene encodes CDR1 SGDLS and CDR2 YYNGEE. The ends lost 0 bases at V and 8 bases at J; junction bases unmatched: 9. DNA for the CDR3: TGTGCCAGCAGCGTAGCTACGGAGGCAGGGGGCGAAAAACTGTTTTTT. Translating it yields CASSVATEAGGEKLFF.